This TCR beta chain was obtained from a study of blood T cell repertoires in COVID-19. Study overall: COVID-19 samples from acute and convalescent phases originated in the United States, Italy and Spain. T cells, B-cell-depleted T cells, or PBMCs supplied cDNA or gDNA.

Profiled with immunoSEQ multiplex PCR; TCRdb holds only in-frame clones, not every one. This table holds about 230,000 clones, more than 75% found once. V dropped 1 base and J dropped 1; count of bases not matched to a gene: 6. There are 17 residues in the CDR3. Germline V gene lookup returns CDR1 LNHNV and CDR2 YYDKDF (reference sequence). Enrolled during active infection, Seattle patients were then followed longitudinally. V gene TRBV15 combines with J gene TRBJ2-2; TRBD1 matches 7 bases. The source material was peripheral blood. This sequence was found in a man aged 50-59 years with COVID-19, enrolled during active disease. CDR3 DNA: TGTGCCACCAGCAGAGTTACAGGGGCGATGAACACCGGGGAGCTGTTTTTT. It yields the protein CATSRVTGAMNTGELFF.